Below, one TCR beta chain is given with its context. Per the authors' pipeline: Reference gene primer amplification gave nucleated cell count estimates. The method was immunoSEQ multiplex PCR; TCRdb's version includes in-frame clones alone and lacks a portion of them. The V and J calls and clone size were taken over from that table, and D and trimming were inferred from the DNA. The sample yields nearly 95,000 clones, about nine tenths seen once. These data originate in a study of blood T cell repertoires in COVID-19. In the study overall: Acute and convalescent COVID-19 samples came from the United States, Italy and Spain. T cells, B-cell-depleted T cells, or PBMCs provided the cDNA or gDNA that served as material.

Germline values: CDR1 SGDLS, CDR2 YYNGEE. V dropped 0 bases and J dropped 5; count of bases not matched to a gene: 13. The CDR3 totals 18 residues. This sequence joins TRBV9 and TRBJ2-1; TRBD2 matches 8 bases. Material: peripheral blood. The sequence came from a human donor with active COVID-19. The donor label of this sample is uncertain. In nucleotides, the CDR3 is TGTGCCAGCAGCGTAGCGGGTGAGGGGACTAGGATCAACAATGAGCAGTTCTTC. Its translation is CASSVAGEGTRINNEQFF.